This TCR beta chain emerged from a study of T cell responses to AZD1222 COVID-19 vaccine. Method: immunoSEQ multiplex PCR; TCRdb's copy keeps in-frame clones and lacks some. The data contain tens of thousands of clones, 85% to 90% of them singletons. The CDR3 has 15 residues. Germline V lookup: CDR1 MDHEN, CDR2 SYDVKM. The germline V and J ends were trimmed by 8 bases and 2 bases, with 16 bases remaining between them. Material: peripheral blood, obtained on day 0 of AZD1222 vaccination. This clonotype was obtained from an adult in good health. The chain has TRBV28 and TRBJ2-1; a weak D match, TRBD2 (7 bases). The DNA of the CDR3 is TGTGCCAGCGGGGGGGCAGGGCAACCCTACAATGAGCAGTTCTTC. Its translation: CASGGAGQPYNEQFF.